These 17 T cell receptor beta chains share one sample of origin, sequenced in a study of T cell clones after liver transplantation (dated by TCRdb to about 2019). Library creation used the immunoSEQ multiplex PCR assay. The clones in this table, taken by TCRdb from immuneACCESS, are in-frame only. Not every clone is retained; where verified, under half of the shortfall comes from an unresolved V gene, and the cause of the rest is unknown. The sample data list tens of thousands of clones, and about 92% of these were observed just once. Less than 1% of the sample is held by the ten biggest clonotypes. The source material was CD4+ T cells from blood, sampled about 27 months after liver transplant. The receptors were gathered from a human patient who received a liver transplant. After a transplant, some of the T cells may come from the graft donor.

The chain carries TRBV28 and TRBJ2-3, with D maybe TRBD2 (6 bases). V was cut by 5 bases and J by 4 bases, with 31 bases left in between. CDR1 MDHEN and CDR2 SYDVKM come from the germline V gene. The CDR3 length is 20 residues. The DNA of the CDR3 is TGTGCCAGCAGTGAAGGGGACGGTGCGGGGACTCCAATCGGACCAGATACGCAGTATTTT. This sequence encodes CASSEGDGAGTPIGPDTQYF.

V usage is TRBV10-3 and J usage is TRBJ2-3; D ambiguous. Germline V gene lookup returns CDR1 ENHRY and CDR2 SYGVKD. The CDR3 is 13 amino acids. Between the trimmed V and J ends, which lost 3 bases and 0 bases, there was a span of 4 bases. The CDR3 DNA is TGTGCCATCAGTGACTCTAGCACAGATACGCAGTATTTT. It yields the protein CAISDSSTDTQYF.

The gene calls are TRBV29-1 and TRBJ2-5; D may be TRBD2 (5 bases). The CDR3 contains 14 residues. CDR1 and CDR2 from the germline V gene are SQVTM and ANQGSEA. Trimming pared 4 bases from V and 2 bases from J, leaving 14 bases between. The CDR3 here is CSVGGGTGQETQYF. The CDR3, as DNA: TGCAGCGTTGGGGGTGGTACGGGGCAAGAGACCCAGTACTTC.

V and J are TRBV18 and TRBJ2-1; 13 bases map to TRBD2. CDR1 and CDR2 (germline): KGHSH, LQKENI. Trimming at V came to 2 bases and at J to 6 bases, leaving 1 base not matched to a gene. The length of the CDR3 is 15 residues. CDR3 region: CASSPRLAGGNEQFF. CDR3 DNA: TGTGCCAGCTCACCAAGACTAGCGGGAGGCAATGAGCAGTTCTTC. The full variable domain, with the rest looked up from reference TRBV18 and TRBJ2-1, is NAGVMQNPRHLVRRRGQEARLRCSPMKGHSHVYWYRQLPEEGLKFMVYLQKENIIDESGMPKERFSAEFPKEGPSILRIQQVVRGDSAAYFCASSPRLAGGNEQFFGPGTRLTVL.

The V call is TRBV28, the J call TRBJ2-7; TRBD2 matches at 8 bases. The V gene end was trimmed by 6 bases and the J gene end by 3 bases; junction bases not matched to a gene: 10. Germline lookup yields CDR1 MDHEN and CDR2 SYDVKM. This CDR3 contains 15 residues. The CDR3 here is CASSTGGVPLYEQYF. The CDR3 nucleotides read TGTGCCAGCAGCACGGGGGGGGTGCCTCTCTACGAGCAGTACTTC.

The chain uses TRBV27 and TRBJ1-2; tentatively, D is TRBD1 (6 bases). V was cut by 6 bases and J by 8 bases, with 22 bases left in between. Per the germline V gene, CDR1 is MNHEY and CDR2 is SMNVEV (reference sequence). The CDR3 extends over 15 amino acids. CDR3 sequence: CASRMSAGGARGYTF. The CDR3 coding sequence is TGTGCCAGCAGGATGTCTGCGGGGGGCGCGAGAGGCTACACCTTC.

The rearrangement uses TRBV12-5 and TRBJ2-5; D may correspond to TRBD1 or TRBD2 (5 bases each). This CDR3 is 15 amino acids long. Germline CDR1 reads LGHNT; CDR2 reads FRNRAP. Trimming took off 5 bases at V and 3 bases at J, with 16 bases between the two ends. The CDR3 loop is CASGPGDLREETQYF. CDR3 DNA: TGTGCTAGTGGTCCCGGGGACCTCAGAGAAGAGACCCAGTACTTC.

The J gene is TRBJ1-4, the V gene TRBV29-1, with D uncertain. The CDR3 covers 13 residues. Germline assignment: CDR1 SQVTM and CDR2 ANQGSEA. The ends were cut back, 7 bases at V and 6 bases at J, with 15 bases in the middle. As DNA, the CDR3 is TGCAGCGCGCTGGGCAGGCAGGATGAAAAACTGTTTTTT. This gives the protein CSALGRQDEKLFF.

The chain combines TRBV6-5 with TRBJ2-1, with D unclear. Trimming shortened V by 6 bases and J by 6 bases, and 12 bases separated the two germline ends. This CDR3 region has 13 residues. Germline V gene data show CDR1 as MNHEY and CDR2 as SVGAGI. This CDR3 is CASRKAYANEQFF. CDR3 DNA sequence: TGTGCCAGCAGAAAAGCGTATGCCAATGAGCAGTTCTTC.

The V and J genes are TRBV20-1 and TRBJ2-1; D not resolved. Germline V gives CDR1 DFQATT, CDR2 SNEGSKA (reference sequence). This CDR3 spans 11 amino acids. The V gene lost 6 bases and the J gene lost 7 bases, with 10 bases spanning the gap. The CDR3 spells CSAPATNEQFF. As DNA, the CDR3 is TGCAGTGCACCCGCGACTAATGAGCAGTTCTTC.

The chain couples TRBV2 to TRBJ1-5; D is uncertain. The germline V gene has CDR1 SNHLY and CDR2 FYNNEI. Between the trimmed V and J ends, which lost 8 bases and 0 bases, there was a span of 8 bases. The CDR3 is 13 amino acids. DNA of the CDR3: TGTGCCAGCGGTGGGAATAGCAATCAGCCCCAGCATTTT. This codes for CASGGNSNQPQHF.

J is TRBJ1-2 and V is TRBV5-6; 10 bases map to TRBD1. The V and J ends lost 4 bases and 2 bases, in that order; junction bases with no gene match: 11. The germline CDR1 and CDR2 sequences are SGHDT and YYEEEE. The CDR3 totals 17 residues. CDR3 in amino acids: CASSRQGAQESNYGYTF. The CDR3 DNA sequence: TGTGCCAGCAGCCGACAGGGGGCGCAGGAGTCCAACTATGGCTACACCTTC.

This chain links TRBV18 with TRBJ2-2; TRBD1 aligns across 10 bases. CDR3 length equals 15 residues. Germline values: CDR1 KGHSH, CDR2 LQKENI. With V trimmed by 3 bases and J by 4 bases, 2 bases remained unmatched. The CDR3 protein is CASSPWTGGTGELFF. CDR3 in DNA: TGTGCCAGCTCACCGTGGACAGGGGGCACCGGGGAGCTGTTTTTT.

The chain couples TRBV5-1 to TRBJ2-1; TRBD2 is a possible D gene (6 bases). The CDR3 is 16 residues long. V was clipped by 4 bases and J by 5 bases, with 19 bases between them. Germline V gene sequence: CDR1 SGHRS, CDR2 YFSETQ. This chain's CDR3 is CASSRPGLHRDNEQFF. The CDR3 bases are TGCGCCAGCAGCCGCCCGGGACTTCACCGGGACAATGAGCAGTTCTTC. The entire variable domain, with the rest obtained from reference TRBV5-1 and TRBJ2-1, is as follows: KAGVTQTPRYLIKTRGQQVTLSCSPISGHRSVSWYQQTPGQGLQFLFEYFSETQRNKGNFPGRFSGRQFSNSRSEMNVSTLELGDSALYLCASSRPGLHRDNEQFFGPGTRLTVL.

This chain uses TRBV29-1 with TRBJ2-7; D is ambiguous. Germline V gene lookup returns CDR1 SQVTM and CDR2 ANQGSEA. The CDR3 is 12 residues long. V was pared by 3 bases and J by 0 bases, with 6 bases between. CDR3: CSVEGHSYEQYF. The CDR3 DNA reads TGCAGCGTTGAGGGTCACTCCTACGAGCAGTACTTC.

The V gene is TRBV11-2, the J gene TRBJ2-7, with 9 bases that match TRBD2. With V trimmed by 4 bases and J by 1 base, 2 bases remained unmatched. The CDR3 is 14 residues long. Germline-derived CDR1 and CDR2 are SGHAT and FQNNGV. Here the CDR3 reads CASSSGLASYEQYF. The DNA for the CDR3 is TGTGCCAGCAGCTCAGGACTAGCGTCCTACGAGCAGTACTTC. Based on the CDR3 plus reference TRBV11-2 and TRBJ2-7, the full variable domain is EAGVAQSPRYKIIEKRQSVAFWCNPISGHATLYWYQQILGQGPKLLIQFQNNGVVDDSQLPKDRFSAERLKGVDSTLKIQPAKLEDSAVYLCASSSGLASYEQYFGPGTRLTVT.

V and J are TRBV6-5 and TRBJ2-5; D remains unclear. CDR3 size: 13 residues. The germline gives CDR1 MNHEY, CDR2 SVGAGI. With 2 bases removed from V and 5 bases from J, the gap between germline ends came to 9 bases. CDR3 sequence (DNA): TGTGCCAGCAGTTACGACTCGGCGGAGACCCAGTACTTC. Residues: CASSYDSAETQYF.